These T cell receptor beta chains were read from a single sample in a study of the immune and genomic landscape of osteosarcoma. TCRdb's table, derived via immunoSEQ multiplex PCR, lists solely in-frame clones and lacks some. The data show 10,000 or so clones, 60% to 75% seen once. Sequenced: osteosarcoma tumor tissue from the lung. The receptors here all came from a human donor with osteosarcoma. The CDR3 runs from the conserved cysteine through the conserved F or W. Each record gives: D gene, J gene, clone size, V gene, CDR3 protein, CDR3 DNA. The D gene is left open where the match is weak. The size field is filled for only some rows; it gives once, few, many or a size class.

d_call: .; j_call: TRBJ2-5; clone_size: few; v_call: TRBV7-9; cdr3_aa: CASSAKTQQETQYF; cdr3_nt: TGTGCCAGCAGCGCCAAGACCCAGCAAGAGACCCAGTACTTC
d_call: .; j_call: TRBJ2-2; clone_size: .; v_call: TRBV7-2; cdr3_aa: CASRRVGGPTGELFF; cdr3_nt: TGTGCCAGCAGACGGGTGGGGGGTCCCACCGGGGAGCTGTTTTTT
d_call: TRBD1; j_call: TRBJ2-3; clone_size: .; v_call: TRBV7-6; cdr3_aa: CASSLTPFRGPADTQYF; cdr3_nt: TGTGCCAGCAGCTTAACCCCATTCAGGGGGCCCGCGGATACGCAGTATTTT
d_call: TRBD1; j_call: TRBJ1-2; clone_size: .; v_call: TRBV6-5; cdr3_aa: CASSSDRALGGYTF; cdr3_nt: TGTGCCAGCAGTTCGGACAGGGCCCTGGGGGGCTACACCTTC
d_call: TRBD1; j_call: TRBJ1-3; clone_size: few; v_call: TRBV5-1; cdr3_aa: CASSLEGQGAENTIYF; cdr3_nt: TGCGCCAGCAGCTTGGAGGGACAGGGGGCGGAAAACACCATATATTTT
d_call: .; j_call: TRBJ2-3; clone_size: .; v_call: TRBV29-1; cdr3_aa: CSVGQLPTDTQYF; cdr3_nt: TGCAGCGTTGGGCAGCTCCCCACAGATACGCAGTATTTT
d_call: .; j_call: TRBJ1-1; clone_size: hyperexpanded; v_call: TRBV10-3; cdr3_aa: CAISEETLGGNTEAFF; cdr3_nt: TGTGCCATCAGTGAGGAAACGCTGGGGGGGAACACTGAAGCTTTCTTT
d_call: .; j_call: TRBJ1-6; clone_size: .; v_call: TRBV5-6; cdr3_aa: CASSFGGKSPLHF; cdr3_nt: TGTGCCAGCAGCTTCGGCGGGAAGTCACCCCTCCACTTT
d_call: TRBD2; j_call: TRBJ2-7; clone_size: .; v_call: TRBV10-3; cdr3_aa: CAISSGLAGTYEQYF; cdr3_nt: TGTGCCATCAGCTCCGGACTAGCGGGTACCTACGAGCAGTACTTC
d_call: .; j_call: TRBJ2-7; clone_size: .; v_call: TRBV5-5; cdr3_aa: CASSLLFTYEQYF; cdr3_nt: TGTGCCAGCAGCTTGCTGTTTACCTACGAGCAGTACTTC
d_call: TRBD2; j_call: TRBJ2-1; clone_size: .; v_call: TRBV7-9; cdr3_aa: CASSGLAGSSYNEQFF; cdr3_nt: TGTGCCAGCAGCGGGCTAGCGGGGAGCTCCTACAATGAGCAGTTCTTC
d_call: .; j_call: TRBJ2-7; clone_size: large; v_call: TRBV28; cdr3_aa: CASSPPRGPQYF; cdr3_nt: TGTGCCAGCAGTCCGCCGAGGGGACCGCAGTACTTC
d_call: .; j_call: TRBJ2-1; clone_size: .; v_call: TRBV7-9; cdr3_aa: CASSPAPLGEQFF; cdr3_nt: TGTGCCAGCAGCCCGGCCCCCCTCGGTGAGCAGTTCTTC
d_call: .; j_call: TRBJ1-2; clone_size: few; v_call: TRBV7-2; cdr3_aa: CASSTRARNYGYTF; cdr3_nt: TGTGCCAGCAGCACACGGGCCAGGAACTATGGCTACACCTTC
d_call: .; j_call: TRBJ2-3; clone_size: .; v_call: TRBV5-4; cdr3_aa: CASSWRTIPDTQYF; cdr3_nt: TGTGCCAGCAGCTGGCGGACTATCCCAGATACGCAGTATTTT
d_call: TRBD1; j_call: TRBJ1-6; clone_size: .; v_call: TRBV2; cdr3_aa: CASSATGGDSPLHF; cdr3_nt: TGTGCCAGCAGCGCGACAGGGGGTGATTCACCCCTCCACTTT
d_call: TRBD1; j_call: TRBJ2-5; clone_size: few; v_call: TRBV27; cdr3_aa: CASNVGQGAGETQYF; cdr3_nt: TGTGCCAGCAACGTTGGACAGGGGGCAGGGGAGACCCAGTACTTC
d_call: .; j_call: TRBJ2-2; clone_size: .; v_call: TRBV6-4; cdr3_aa: CATRLVSDTGELFF; cdr3_nt: TGTGCCACCAGACTAGTCTCCGACACCGGGGAGCTGTTTTTT
d_call: .; j_call: TRBJ1-2; clone_size: .; v_call: TRBV10-3; cdr3_aa: CAISESAGVTNYGYTF; cdr3_nt: TGTGCCATCAGTGAGTCGGCGGGGGTTACTAACTATGGCTACACCTTC
d_call: .; j_call: TRBJ1-1; clone_size: .; v_call: TRBV29-1; cdr3_aa: CSFCGGDTEAFF; cdr3_nt: TGCAGTTTTTGCGGGGGTGACACTGAAGCTTTCTTT
d_call: TRBD1; j_call: TRBJ2-2; clone_size: .; v_call: TRBV6-5; cdr3_aa: CASSYGQGAGELFF; cdr3_nt: TGTGCCAGCAGTTACGGACAGGGGGCGGGGGAGCTGTTTTTT
d_call: TRBD2; j_call: TRBJ2-7; clone_size: few; v_call: TRBV5-1; cdr3_aa: CASSLGLAGYTSYEQYF; cdr3_nt: TGCGCCAGCAGCTTGGGACTAGCGGGCTACACCTCCTACGAGCAGTACTTC
d_call: .; j_call: TRBJ2-3; clone_size: .; v_call: TRBV7-8; cdr3_aa: CASSLEGPTTQYF; cdr3_nt: TGTGCCAGCAGCTTAGAAGGCCCAACTACGCAGTATTTT
d_call: .; j_call: TRBJ1-1; clone_size: .; v_call: TRBV7-9; cdr3_aa: CASSLTGANTEAFF; cdr3_nt: TGTGCCAGCAGCTTAACCGGGGCGAACACTGAAGCTTTCTTT
d_call: TRBD1; j_call: TRBJ2-7; clone_size: .; v_call: TRBV2; cdr3_aa: CASSEDFGTGPPEQYF; cdr3_nt: TGTGCCAGCAGTGAAGATTTTGGGACAGGCCCCCCCGAGCAGTACTTC
d_call: .; j_call: TRBJ2-1; clone_size: once; v_call: TRBV28; cdr3_aa: CASSLSGPYNEQFF; cdr3_nt: TGTGCCAGCAGTCTTAGCGGCCCCTACAATGAGCAGTTCTTC
d_call: TRBD1; j_call: TRBJ1-4; clone_size: .; v_call: TRBV11-2; cdr3_aa: CASSSGTAATNEKLFF; cdr3_nt: TGTGCCAGCAGCTCCGGGACAGCCGCAACTAATGAAAAACTGTTTTTT
d_call: .; j_call: TRBJ2-1; clone_size: .; v_call: TRBV21-1; cdr3_aa: CASSKGELVLDNEQFF; cdr3_nt: TGTGCCAGCAGCAAGGGGGAACTAGTCCTAGACAATGAGCAGTTCTTC
d_call: TRBD1; j_call: TRBJ1-6; clone_size: .; v_call: TRBV9; cdr3_aa: CASSVGVRGSDSPLHF; cdr3_nt: TGTGCCAGCAGCGTAGGTGTCAGGGGGTCGGATTCACCCCTCCACTTT
d_call: TRBD1; j_call: TRBJ2-1; clone_size: .; v_call: TRBV7-7; cdr3_aa: CASTFHGLGGIGGNEQFF; cdr3_nt: TGTGCTAGCACCTTCCATGGGCTAGGGGGCATAGGTGGAAATGAGCAGTTCTTC
d_call: TRBD1; j_call: TRBJ2-7; clone_size: .; v_call: TRBV27; cdr3_aa: CASSRTGAEDEQYF; cdr3_nt: TGTGCCAGCAGTAGGACAGGGGCTGAGGACGAGCAGTACTTC
d_call: .; j_call: TRBJ2-6; clone_size: few; v_call: TRBV19; cdr3_aa: CASSIAVIGANVLTF; cdr3_nt: TGTGCCAGTAGTATAGCCGTAATCGGGGCCAACGTCCTGACTTTC
d_call: .; j_call: TRBJ2-7; clone_size: .; v_call: TRBV7-3; cdr3_aa: CASSSAASTEQYF; cdr3_nt: TGTGCCAGCAGCTCCGCCGCCTCAACCGAGCAGTACTTC
d_call: .; j_call: TRBJ1-1; clone_size: .; v_call: TRBV7-9; cdr3_aa: CASSLGGLMNTEAFF; cdr3_nt: TGTGCCAGCAGCTTAGGGGGACTTATGAACACTGAAGCTTTCTTT
d_call: .; j_call: TRBJ2-1; clone_size: .; v_call: TRBV2; cdr3_aa: CASSHSISQNSNEQFF; cdr3_nt: TGTGCCAGCAGTCACTCTATTAGCCAGAATAGCAATGAGCAGTTCTTC
d_call: .; j_call: TRBJ2-2; clone_size: .; v_call: TRBV25-1; cdr3_aa: CASSGVRANTGELFF; cdr3_nt: TGTGCCAGCAGTGGAGTCAGGGCGAACACCGGGGAGCTGTTTTTT
d_call: .; j_call: TRBJ2-7; clone_size: medium-sized; v_call: TRBV9; cdr3_aa: CASSGDGYEQYF; cdr3_nt: TGTGCCAGCAGCGGCGATGGTTACGAGCAGTACTTC
d_call: .; j_call: TRBJ2-5; clone_size: .; v_call: TRBV27; cdr3_aa: CASTKEAVETQYF; cdr3_nt: TGTGCCAGCACTAAGGAGGCGGTTGAGACCCAGTACTTC
d_call: TRBD2; j_call: TRBJ2-1; clone_size: .; v_call: TRBV29-1; cdr3_aa: CSATGLAGVNEQFF; cdr3_nt: TGCAGCGCGACGGGACTAGCGGGCGTCAATGAGCAGTTCTTC
d_call: .; j_call: TRBJ2-7; clone_size: .; v_call: TRBV9; cdr3_aa: CASSVGRSGLSYEQYF; cdr3_nt: TGTGCCAGCAGCGTAGGGCGTAGCGGTCTCTCCTACGAGCAGTACTTC
d_call: .; j_call: TRBJ2-2; clone_size: .; v_call: TRBV9; cdr3_aa: CASSVRGFLAAGELFF; cdr3_nt: TGTGCCAGCAGCGTTAGAGGGTTTCTAGCCGCCGGGGAGCTGTTTTTT
d_call: .; j_call: TRBJ1-1; clone_size: .; v_call: TRBV21-1; cdr3_aa: CASSKGEVGKMNTEAFF; cdr3_nt: TGTGCCAGCAGCAAAGGAGAGGTAGGGAAAATGAACACTGAAGCTTTCTTT
d_call: .; j_call: TRBJ1-2; clone_size: few; v_call: TRBV6-5; cdr3_aa: CASSPTGQSRGYTF; cdr3_nt: TGTGCCAGCAGCCCCACCGGACAGTCGCGCGGCTACACCTTC
d_call: TRBD2; j_call: TRBJ2-3; clone_size: .; v_call: TRBV6-1; cdr3_aa: CASSALAGFTDTQYF; cdr3_nt: TGTGCCAGCAGCGCCCTAGCGGGGTTCACAGATACGCAGTATTTT
d_call: TRBD2; j_call: TRBJ2-1; clone_size: .; v_call: TRBV27; cdr3_aa: CASSLFGGLAGPSSYNEQFF; cdr3_nt: TGTGCCAGCAGTCTCTTTGGAGGACTAGCGGGCCCGTCATCCTACAATGAGCAGTTCTTC
d_call: .; j_call: TRBJ2-5; clone_size: once; v_call: TRBV5-4; cdr3_aa: CASSFPWGGRETQYF; cdr3_nt: TGTGCCAGCAGCTTCCCTTGGGGGGGCAGAGAGACCCAGTACTTC
d_call: .; j_call: TRBJ2-3; clone_size: .; v_call: TRBV7-3; cdr3_aa: CASSLYQDTQYF; cdr3_nt: TGTGCCAGCAGCTTATACCAAGATACGCAGTATTTT
d_call: TRBD1; j_call: TRBJ1-2; clone_size: .; v_call: TRBV5-1; cdr3_aa: CASSFPGTENYGYTF; cdr3_nt: TGCGCCAGCAGCTTCCCCGGGACAGAAAATTATGGCTACACCTTC
d_call: .; j_call: TRBJ2-7; clone_size: .; v_call: TRBV7-4; cdr3_aa: CASSHTSFYEQYF; cdr3_nt: TGTGCCAGCAGCCACACTAGTTTCTACGAGCAGTACTTC
d_call: TRBD2; j_call: TRBJ2-5; clone_size: few; v_call: TRBV7-8; cdr3_aa: CASTPNPGLANQETQYF; cdr3_nt: TGTGCCAGCACCCCAAATCCGGGACTAGCGAACCAAGAGACCCAGTACTTC
d_call: TRBD1; j_call: TRBJ1-2; clone_size: .; v_call: TRBV27; cdr3_aa: CASSLRQGGTYGYTF; cdr3_nt: TGTGCCAGCAGTTTAAGGCAGGGGGGAACCTATGGCTACACCTTC
d_call: .; j_call: TRBJ2-3; clone_size: .; v_call: TRBV5-4; cdr3_aa: CASSPGEGRADTQYF; cdr3_nt: TGTGCCAGCAGCCCCGGAGAGGGACGGGCAGATACGCAGTATTTT
d_call: .; j_call: TRBJ2-7; clone_size: .; v_call: TRBV9; cdr3_aa: CASSPHFSRHYEQYF; cdr3_nt: TGTGCCAGCAGCCCCCATTTTAGCCGCCACTACGAGCAGTACTTC
d_call: .; j_call: TRBJ1-2; clone_size: .; v_call: TRBV9; cdr3_aa: CASSPGGANGYTF; cdr3_nt: TGTGCCAGCAGCCCCGGGGGGGCTAATGGCTACACCTTC
d_call: .; j_call: TRBJ2-5; clone_size: .; v_call: TRBV9; cdr3_aa: CASSVSSGDETQYF; cdr3_nt: TGTGCCAGCAGCGTATCGTCGGGAGATGAGACCCAGTACTTC
d_call: .; j_call: TRBJ2-1; clone_size: .; v_call: TRBV6-1; cdr3_aa: CASSGSEYNEQFF; cdr3_nt: TGTGCCAGCAGTGGTAGCGAATACAATGAGCAGTTCTTC
d_call: .; j_call: TRBJ2-1; clone_size: .; v_call: TRBV18; cdr3_aa: CASSPQLSSYNEQFF; cdr3_nt: TGTGCCAGCTCACCGCAGTTAAGCTCCTACAATGAGCAGTTCTTC
d_call: .; j_call: TRBJ1-5; clone_size: .; v_call: TRBV6-5; cdr3_aa: CASRPNSGAQPQHF; cdr3_nt: TGTGCCAGCAGACCGAACTCAGGGGCTCAGCCCCAGCATTTT
d_call: TRBD1; j_call: TRBJ1-1; clone_size: .; v_call: TRBV19; cdr3_aa: CASSPRQGGRNTEAFF; cdr3_nt: TGTGCCAGTAGCCCTCGACAGGGGGGGAGGAACACTGAAGCTTTCTTT